The 3 T cell receptor beta chains below come from one sample, sequenced in a study of cytomegalovirus exposure and HLA in healthy donors. The PCR ran on 60 Vbeta and 13 Jbeta primers. Some clones are missing from TCRdb's copy, which holds only in-frame ones; the method was immunoSEQ multiplex PCR. In the table there are fewer than 150,000 clones, 70% to 85% of which are singletons. The specimen sequenced was PBMCs. Every receptor here comes from a male donor in good health and CMV-seronegative.

Only a few counts were recorded for this clone. The genes are TRBV7-9 and TRBJ2-1; D may be TRBD2 (5 bases). Trimming left V 5 bases short and J 0 bases short, with 11 bases between. Germline CDR1 and CDR2: SEHNR and FQNEAQ (reference sequence). This CDR3 spans 15 amino acids. The CDR3, as DNA: TGTGCCAGCAGCCCACTTGGGAGCTCCTACAATGAGCAGTTCTTC. Translated: CASSPLGSSYNEQFF. Full variable domain (rest looked up from reference TRBV7-9 and TRBJ2-1): DTGVSQNPRHKITKRGQNVTFRCDPISEHNRLYWYRQTLGQGPEFLTYFQNEAQLEKSRLLSDRFSAERPKGSFSTLEIQRTEQGDSAMYLCASSPLGSSYNEQFFGPGTRLTVL.

The J gene is TRBJ2-3, the V gene TRBV9, with D uncertain. There are 17 residues in the CDR3. Looked up from germline, CDR1 is SGDLS and CDR2 is YYNGEE. V was cut by 4 bases and J by 4 bases, with 22 bases left in between. The CDR3: CASSPASVERGPDTQYF. In nucleotides, the CDR3 is TGTGCCAGCAGCCCCGCGAGTGTCGAACGAGGCCCAGATACGCAGTATTTT.

The rearrangement links TRBV6-5 to TRBJ2-2; TRBD2 agrees at 9 bases. Germline lookup yields CDR1 MNHEY and CDR2 SVGAGI. Trimming at V came to 2 bases and at J to 5 bases, leaving 6 bases not matched to a gene. The CDR3 contains 16 residues. This CDR3 is CASSYKFTSGTGELFF. In nucleotides, the CDR3 is TGTGCCAGCAGTTACAAGTTTACTAGCGGGACCGGGGAGCTGTTTTTT.